Below, 17 T cell receptor beta chains from the same sample are listed, as sequenced in a study of blood T cell repertoires in COVID-19. Clones were sequenced by immunoSEQ multiplex PCR, and TCRdb holds only the in-frame ones, with some missing. The sample lists about 250,000 clones, around 89% seen once, with about 0.8% in the top ten. Material for sequencing was peripheral blood. These receptors were collected from a man aged 25-40 years with acute or convalescent COVID-19.

This clone was recorded only once. The chain has TRBV19 and TRBJ2-1; 9 bases match TRBD1. Germline CDR1 LNHDA, CDR2 SQIVND (reference sequence). CDR3 length: 15 residues. The junction had 5 bases not matched to a gene; V was cut back by 3 bases and J by 5 bases. CDR3 region: CASSILDRGHNEQFF. The CDR3 DNA follows: TGTGCCAGTAGTATTTTGGACAGGGGCCACAATGAGCAGTTCTTC.

V and J are TRBV5-4 and TRBJ2-5, with D possibly TRBD1 on 6 matching bases. The V end lost 4 bases, the J end lost 2 bases, and 12 bases lay between the germline ends. Germline CDR1 reads SGHNT; CDR2 reads YYREEE (reference sequence). The CDR3 consists of 14 residues. CDR3 protein: CASSGGPVQETQYF. The DNA of the CDR3 is TGTGCCAGCAGCGGGGGCCCGGTGCAAGAGACCCAGTACTTC. Together with reference TRBV5-4 and TRBJ2-5, the CDR3 gives the full variable domain: ETGVTQSPTHLIKTRGQQVTLRCSSQSGHNTVSWYQQALGQGPQFIFQYYREEENGRGNFPPRFSGLQFPNYSSELNVNALELDDSALYLCASSGGPVQETQYFGPGTRLLVL.

V and J are TRBV7-3 and TRBJ2-3; TRBD2 agrees at 13 bases. V lost 0 bases, J lost 2 bases, and 8 bases stayed unmatched. This CDR3 has 19 amino acids. Germline values: CDR1 SGHTA, CDR2 FQGTGA. CDR3: CASSLTSGLAGPLTDTQYF. CDR3 nucleotides: TGTGCCAGCAGCTTAACATCGGGACTAGCGGGGCCACTCACAGATACGCAGTATTTT.

The rearrangement links TRBV2 to TRBJ1-1; D ambiguous. The germline V gene has CDR1 SNHLY and CDR2 FYNNEI. The V and J ends lost 8 bases and 0 bases respectively, with 13 bases between them. The CDR3 spans 14 residues. The CDR3 nucleotides are TGTGCCAGCTTGGGCAGCCTAATGAACACTGAAGCTTTCTTT. Amino acid sequence: CASLGSLMNTEAFF.

The chain is built from TRBV29-1 and TRBJ1-2, with TRBD1 identical over 9 bases. The CDR3 extends over 15 amino acids. The germline V gene has CDR1 SQVTM and CDR2 ANQGSEA. The trim removed 6 bases at V and 4 bases at J, leaving 12 bases unmatched. The CDR3 region is CSVSPLTGGGYGYTF. DNA for the CDR3: TGCAGCGTATCTCCACTGACAGGGGGGGGCTATGGCTACACCTTC.

Only one count was recorded for this clone. V usage is TRBV4-1 and J usage is TRBJ2-2; D is unresolved. This CDR3 spans 14 amino acids. The germline V gene has CDR1 MGHRA and CDR2 YSYEKL. V was trimmed by 1 base and J by 0 bases, leaving 3 bases between them. CDR3 amino acids: CASSQATNTGELFF. CDR3 nucleotide sequence: TGCGCCAGCAGCCAAGCTACGAACACCGGGGAGCTGTTTTTT.

V gene TRBV3-1 (or the pseudogene TRBV3-2) combines with J gene TRBJ2-1; TRBD2 aligns across 12 bases. The CDR3 totals 17 residues. Germline CDR1 LGHDT, CDR2 YNNKEL (reference sequence). Trimming took 4 bases from V and 4 from J; bases not matched to a gene: 8. The CDR3 loop is CASSPRTSGVSYNEQFF. CDR3 coding DNA: TGTGCCAGCAGCCCCAGGACTAGCGGGGTCTCTTACAATGAGCAGTTCTTC.

The chain links TRBV27 to TRBJ2-7, with D possibly TRBD2 on 5 matching bases. V was cut by 3 bases and J by 4 bases, with 13 bases left in between. CDR1 and CDR2 from the germline V gene are MNHEY and SMNVEV (reference sequence). CDR3 length: 14 residues. This CDR3 is CASSFEPGYYEQYF. The CDR3 region has the DNA TGTGCCAGCAGTTTTGAGCCGGGGTATTACGAGCAGTACTTC.

V is TRBV27 and J is TRBJ1-5, with 11 bases identical to TRBD1. The CDR3 covers 16 residues. Per the germline V gene, CDR1 is MNHEY and CDR2 is SMNVEV (reference sequence). V lost 5 bases to trimming and J lost 6 bases; unmatched junction nucleotides: 9. This CDR3 is CASSPQGQGAGQPQHF. CDR3 DNA: TGTGCCAGCAGTCCACAAGGACAGGGGGCAGGTCAGCCCCAGCATTTT.

This chain uses TRBV9 with TRBJ2-2; D is undetermined. The CDR3 is 14 residues long. The germline CDR1 and CDR2 sequences are SGDLS and YYNGEE. Deletions cut 0 bases from V and 7 bases from J, with 10 bases between. The CDR3 nucleotides are TGTGCCAGCAGCGTAGCTTCGGGTATCGGGGAGCTGTTTTTT. Protein: CASSVASGIGELFF.

This clone appeared a single time. The V gene is TRBV7-2, the J gene TRBJ2-3; 7 bases are shared with TRBD1. CDR1 and CDR2 from the germline V gene are SGHTA and FQGNSA. V trimming: 1 base; J trimming: 2 bases; junction bases outside the gene matches: 6. This CDR3 is built from 16 residues. The DNA of the CDR3 is TGTGCCAGCAGCTTAGTTAGGACAGGACACACAGATACGCAGTATTTT. This translates into CASSLVRTGHTDTQYF.

The CDR3 reads CASTIWTGSDSPLHF. As DNA, the CDR3 is TGTGCCAGCACAATCTGGACAGGGAGCGATTCACCCCTCCACTTT. This chain connects TRBV7-8 to TRBJ1-6; 8 bases line up with TRBD1. CDR1 and CDR2 from the germline V gene are SGHVS and FQNEAQ. This CDR3 region has 15 residues. The V segment lost 7 bases and the J segment 8 bases; nucleotides outside the gene matches: 10.

Remarks on this clone: An end of the junction differs from the germline gene, which may be a read error. This chain joins TRBV7-7 and TRBJ1-4; D is unresolved. The CDR3 totals 14 residues. Per the germline V gene, CDR1 is SSHAT and CDR2 is FNYEAQ (reference sequence). The CDR3 spells CASSLTVNEGKLFF. The CDR3 coding sequence is TGTGCTAGCAGCTTGACGGTTAATGAGGGAAAACTGTTTTTT. The full variable domain, its missing parts supplied by reference TRBV7-7 and TRBJ1-4, is GAGVSQSPRYKVTKRGQDVTLRCDPISSHATLYWYQQALGQGPEFLTYFNYEAQPDKSGLPSDRFSAERPEGSISTLTIQRTEQRDSAMYRCASSLTVNEGKLFFGSGTQLSVL.

The chain has TRBV24-1 and TRBJ2-7, with 7 bases lining up with TRBD2. V lost 2 bases to trimming and J lost 2 bases; unmatched junction nucleotides: 5. The V gene's germline CDR1 is KGHDR and CDR2 SFDVKD. CDR3 length: 15 amino acids. As DNA, the CDR3 is TGTGCCACCAGTGATTCAAGCGGGATGCCCTACGAGCAGTACTTC. This encodes CATSDSSGMPYEQYF.

This clone was counted between two and nine times. The V gene is TRBV6-2 or TRBV6-3, the J gene TRBJ2-2; 9 bases fit TRBD2. The junction had 1 base not matched to a gene; V was cut back by 0 bases and J by 5 bases. This CDR3 is 15 amino acids long. Germline V gene lookup returns CDR1 MNHEY and CDR2 SVGEGT. Here the CDR3 DNA reads TGTGCCAGCAGTTACTCGCGGGAGGGAACCGGGGAGCTGTTTTTT. Translated: CASSYSREGTGELFF.

The chain couples TRBV18 to TRBJ1-4; a possible D gene is TRBD1 (5 bases). This CDR3 has 14 residues. Trimming pared 6 bases from V and 3 bases from J, leaving 11 bases between. The germline gives CDR1 KGHSH, CDR2 LQKENI. CDR3 bases: TGTGCCAGCTCCCAGGGTGGTCCTAATGAAAAACTGTTTTTT. It encodes CASSQGGPNEKLFF.

The chain combines TRBV28 with TRBJ1-1, with D perhaps matching TRBD1 (6 bases). The germline V gene has CDR1 MDHEN and CDR2 SYDVKM. The V gene lost 7 bases and the J gene lost 4 bases, with 22 bases spanning the gap. This CDR3 spans 16 amino acids. The CDR3 DNA follows: TGTGCCAGCAATAGGCGGGGGGCGCGTGCAGGCACTGAAGCTTTCTTT. The encoded protein is CASNRRGARAGTEAFF.